The 29 T cell receptor beta chains below all came from one sample that was sequenced in a study of PD-L1 blockade in urothelial cancer. Time point denoted: pretreatment peripheral blood. TCRdb's copy holds only in-frame clones and misses some; the assay was immunoSEQ multiplex PCR. The sample carries about 72,000 clones, about nine tenths recorded once. The sequencing here drew on PBMCs, taken around atezolizumab (anti-PD-L1) treatment. All receptors come from a man aged 70-80 years with urothelial cancer.

The chain uses TRBV7-6 and TRBJ2-1, with TRBD1 matching over 12 bases. V shed 2 bases and J 6 bases; nucleotides not matched to a gene: 8. The CDR3 contains 17 residues. CDR1 and CDR2 (germline): SGHVS, FNYEAQ. This CDR3 is CASSLLGQGARPNEQFF. CDR3 in DNA: TGTGCCAGCAGCTTACTGGGACAGGGGGCGCGTCCCAATGAGCAGTTCTTC.

The J gene is TRBJ1-5, the V gene TRBV28, with 9 positions matching TRBD1. The CDR3 loop spans 16 amino acids. Unmatched junction bases numbered 12, after V lost 5 bases and J lost 7 bases. Looked up from germline, CDR1 is MDHEN and CDR2 is SYDVKM. The CDR3: CASSPGQGRSGQPQHF. In DNA form, the CDR3 reads TGTGCCAGCAGTCCCGGACAGGGGCGAAGTGGCCAGCCCCAGCATTTT.

The J gene is TRBJ2-3, the V gene TRBV5-4, with 11 bases that match TRBD2. Germline V gives CDR1 SGHNT, CDR2 YYREEE (reference sequence). This CDR3 contains 15 residues. J was trimmed by 2 bases and V by 6 bases; bases with no gene match: 5. CDR3 residues: CASNQLAGVTDTQYF. The CDR3 DNA is TGTGCCAGCAACCAACTAGCGGGAGTCACAGATACGCAGTATTTT.

The chain links TRBV7-8 to TRBJ1-5, with a possible D match to TRBD1 (5 bases). The CDR3 has 14 residues. CDR1 is SGHVS, CDR2 FQNEAQ, per germline. Trimming stripped 5 bases from V and 1 base from J, with 9 bases between. The CDR3 reads CASSQRQSNQPQHF. The DNA of the CDR3 is TGTGCCAGCAGCCAAAGACAGAGCAATCAGCCCCAGCATTTT.

This sequence joins TRBV5-6 and TRBJ2-5; D gene ambiguous. V shed 4 bases and J shed 4 bases, with 11 bases lying between them. This CDR3 contains 13 residues. Germline V CDR1 and CDR2: SGHDT, YYEEEE. CDR3 sequence: CASSNGQIETQYF. The DNA for the CDR3 is TGTGCCAGCAGCAATGGGCAGATAGAGACCCAGTACTTC.

This rearrangement joins TRBV5-1 to TRBJ2-3, with a possible D match to TRBD2 (5 bases). The CDR3 runs to 14 residues. The germline V and J ends were trimmed by 0 bases and 1 base, with 6 bases remaining between them. Germline V gene sequence: CDR1 SGHRS, CDR2 YFSETQ. CDR3 residues: CASSLEAGTDTQYF. DNA for the CDR3: TGCGCCAGCAGCTTGGAAGCGGGCACAGATACGCAGTATTTT.

V is TRBV10-3 and J is TRBJ2-7; 11 bases agree with TRBD2. The CDR3 runs to 14 residues. The V segment lost 6 bases and the J segment 4 bases; nucleotides outside the gene matches: 5. Germline V gives CDR1 ENHRY, CDR2 SYGVKD. CDR3 region: CAISYGTSGYEQYF. DNA for the CDR3: TGTGCCATCAGCTACGGGACTAGCGGTTACGAGCAGTACTTC.

CDR3 in amino acids: CASSPRQGAEEQYF. The CDR3 region has the DNA TGTGCCAGCAGCCCAAGACAGGGGGCGGAAGAGCAGTACTTC. The V gene is TRBV7-3, the J gene TRBJ2-7; 10 bases align to TRBD1. V shed 5 bases, J shed 7 bases, and the junction held 8 bases outside the gene matches. The CDR3 runs 14 residues. CDR1 is SGHTA and CDR2 is FQGTGA in the germline V gene.

This clone has just one count. The V and J genes are TRBV28 and TRBJ2-1; possible D gene TRBD2, 5 bases. This CDR3 contains 15 residues. Germline CDR1 and CDR2: MDHEN and SYDVKM. V was pared by 6 bases and J by 0 bases, with 12 bases between. The CDR3 loop is CASSVGLASYNEQFF. CDR3 nucleotide sequence: TGTGCCAGCAGCGTAGGGCTAGCCTCCTACAATGAGCAGTTCTTC.

This clone was seen once. This chain links TRBV18 with TRBJ2-7; weak D call: TRBD1 (6 bases). Germline CDR1 is KGHSH and CDR2 is LQKENI. This CDR3 is 15 amino acids long. V lost 6 bases, J lost 6 bases, and 21 bases lay in between. The CDR3 DNA reads TGTGCCAGCTCCCGCAGGGGACCGGAGCCGAGCGAGCAGTACTTC. This gives the protein CASSRRGPEPSEQYF.

V and J are TRBV19 and TRBJ2-1; 10 bases align to TRBD2. The germline V gene has CDR1 LNHDA and CDR2 SQIVND (reference sequence). Trimming at V came to 3 bases and at J to 7 bases, leaving 0 bases not matched to a gene. This CDR3 has 13 amino acids. CDR3 nucleotide sequence: TGTGCCAGTAGTATTAGCGGGAGGAATGAGCAGTTCTTC. As protein: CASSISGRNEQFF.

V gene TRBV6-1 combines with J gene TRBJ2-3; possibly TRBD1 for D (6 bases). Germline V CDR1 and CDR2: MNHNS, SASEGT. The length of the CDR3 is 14 residues. With 5 bases removed from V and 2 bases from J, the gap between germline ends came to 11 bases. For the CDR3, the DNA is TGTGCCAGCAGTAACACAGGGTACACAGATACGCAGTATTTT. Its translation is CASSNTGYTDTQYF.

The J gene is TRBJ1-1, the V gene TRBV28; the D gene is possibly TRBD1 (6 bases). CDR1 MDHEN and CDR2 SYDVKM come from the germline V gene. Between the trimmed V and J ends, which lost 4 bases and 1 base, there was a span of 10 bases. The CDR3 contains 14 residues. CDR3: CASSWGQTNTEAFF. The CDR3 nucleotides read TGTGCCAGCAGTTGGGGGCAGACGAACACTGAAGCTTTCTTT.

This rearrangement joins TRBV7-2 to TRBJ2-5; 7 bases align to TRBD2. The CDR3 totals 16 residues. J was trimmed by 1 base and V by 0 bases; bases with no gene match: 5. In germline, CDR1 is SGHTA, CDR2 FQGNSA. DNA of the CDR3: TGTGCCAGCAGCTTAGCGGTGGTAGCGGGCCAAGAGACCCAGTACTTC. As protein: CASSLAVVAGQETQYF. The full variable domain, its missing parts supplied by reference TRBV7-2 and TRBJ2-5, is GAGVSQSPSNKVTEKGKDVELRCDPISGHTALYWYRQSLGQGLEFLIYFQGNSAPDKSGLPSDRFSAERTGGSVSTLTIQRTQQEDSAVYLCASSLAVVAGQETQYFGPGTRLLVL.

The chain is built from TRBV7-6 and TRBJ2-7; 12 nucleotides align to TRBD1. Unmatched junction bases numbered 13, after V lost 4 bases and J lost 3 bases. The germline CDR1 and CDR2 sequences are SGHVS and FNYEAQ. The CDR3 is made up of 18 amino acids. The CDR3 reads CASSSAGTGGSSDYEQYF. CDR3 coding DNA: TGTGCCAGCAGCTCAGCTGGGACAGGGGGCTCATCGGACTACGAGCAGTACTTC.

This chain uses TRBV29-1 with TRBJ2-1; 10 nucleotides align to TRBD1. This CDR3 has 13 residues. Germline V CDR1 and CDR2: SQVTM, ANQGSEA. V lost 8 bases, J lost 7 bases, and 8 bases stayed unmatched. The CDR3 loop reads CSFRQGAINEQFF. The CDR3 DNA follows: TGCAGCTTCAGACAGGGGGCCATAAATGAGCAGTTCTTC.

V is TRBV5-1 and J is TRBJ2-5, with 13 bases matching TRBD2. Germline trimming cut 4 bases from V and 5 bases from J; bases unmatched to any gene: 8. Germline values: CDR1 SGHRS, CDR2 YFSETQ. This CDR3 has 16 residues. The CDR3 reads CASSQLAGGVRETQYF. CDR3 bases: TGCGCCAGCAGCCAACTAGCGGGGGGGGTTCGGGAGACCCAGTACTTC.

The chain carries TRBV5-4 and TRBJ2-1; 8 bases map to TRBD2. V lost 4 bases to trimming and J lost 5 bases; unmatched junction nucleotides: 8. This CDR3 comprises 15 residues. Germline CDR1 SGHNT, CDR2 YYREEE (reference sequence). For the CDR3, the DNA is TGTGCCAGCAGCCCACTAGCGGCTCGGGACAATGAGCAGTTCTTC. Translation gives CASSPLAARDNEQFF.

The chain combines TRBV7-3 with TRBJ2-7, with 7 bases fitting TRBD2. J was trimmed by 0 bases and V by 2 bases; bases with no gene match: 7. The germline V gene has CDR1 SGHTA and CDR2 FQGTGA. This CDR3 has 16 residues. The CDR3 loop reads CASSLDGGGSSYEQYF. CDR3 DNA sequence: TGTGCCAGCAGCTTAGATGGGGGAGGGAGCTCCTACGAGCAGTACTTC.

The chain employs TRBV5-1 and TRBJ2-7; 9 positions match TRBD1. Germline V gene data show CDR1 as SGHRS and CDR2 as YFSETQ. V trimming: 2 bases; J trimming: 2 bases; junction bases outside the gene matches: 8. This CDR3 spans 16 amino acids. The CDR3 DNA sequence: TGCGCCAGCAGCTTCTCTACGGGACAGGGCACCTACGAGCAGTACTTC. Amino acids: CASSFSTGQGTYEQYF. Together with reference TRBV5-1 and TRBJ2-7, the CDR3 gives the full variable domain: KAGVTQTPRYLIKTRGQQVTLSCSPISGHRSVSWYQQTPGQGLQFLFEYFSETQRNKGNFPGRFSGRQFSNSRSEMNVSTLELGDSALYLCASSFSTGQGTYEQYFGPGTRLTVT.

J is TRBJ1-1 and V is TRBV9, with a tentative D call TRBD1 (5 bases). This CDR3 has 12 amino acids. Between the trimmed V and J ends, which lost 1 base and 8 bases, there was a span of 9 bases. Germline CDR1 SGDLS, CDR2 YYNGEE. The CDR3 loop reads CASSVTGGEAFF. CDR3 DNA: TGTGCCAGCAGCGTAACAGGCGGCGAAGCTTTCTTT.

This sequence joins TRBV7-2 and TRBJ2-7, with 7 positions matching TRBD2. The CDR3 covers 15 residues. V was pared by 5 bases and J by 3 bases, with 10 bases of the junction left unmatched. CDR1 SGHTA and CDR2 FQGNSA come from the germline V gene. CDR3 region: CASSRSLAVNYEQYF. CDR3 DNA sequence: TGTGCCAGCAGCCGCTCCCTAGCGGTTAACTACGAGCAGTACTTC.

The chain has TRBV5-1 and TRBJ2-7, with D possibly matching TRBD1 (6 bases). From germline, CDR1 is SGHRS and CDR2 YFSETQ. The CDR3 extends over 14 amino acids. V was trimmed by 4 bases and J by 0 bases, leaving 11 bases between them. As DNA, the CDR3 is TGCGCCAGCAGCCTAGGGGGATCCTCCTACGAGCAGTACTTC. Encoded protein: CASSLGGSSYEQYF.

The CDR3 region has the DNA TGCGCCAGCAGTGACAGACTAGCGGGTATTAACTCCTACGAGCAGTACTTC. It is translated as CASSDRLAGINSYEQYF. V and J are TRBV10-2 and TRBJ2-7; 10 bases are a match to TRBD2. After removal of 3 bases from V and 0 bases from J, the junction contained 8 bases not matched to a gene. Per germline, CDR1 WSHSY and CDR2 SAAADI. CDR3 size: 17 residues.

The rearrangement uses TRBV6-5 and TRBJ1-1; 10 bases are shared with TRBD1. The CDR3 is 14 amino acids. The V and J ends lost 5 bases and 3 bases, in that order; junction bases with no gene match: 3. Germline CDR1 reads MNHEY; CDR2 reads SVGAGI. CDR3 bases: TGTGCCAGCAGTAGGGGACAGGGGCACACTGAAGCTTTCTTT. Amino acids: CASSRGQGHTEAFF.

V gene TRBV7-7 combines with J gene TRBJ2-3, with 8 bases lining up with TRBD2. Germline assignment: CDR1 SSHAT and CDR2 FNYEAQ (reference sequence). Unmatched junction bases numbered 3, after V lost 5 bases and J lost 2 bases. CDR3 size: 14 residues. CDR3 amino acids: CASSPGLATDTQYF. The CDR3 DNA reads TGTGCCAGCAGCCCCGGACTAGCCACAGATACGCAGTATTTT. Full variable domain (outside the CDR3, taken from reference TRBV7-7 and TRBJ2-3): GAGVSQSPRYKVTKRGQDVTLRCDPISSHATLYWYQQALGQGPEFLTYFNYEAQPDKSGLPSDRFSAERPEGSISTLTIQRTEQRDSAMYRCASSPGLATDTQYFGPGTRLTVL.

The rearrangement links TRBV11-2 to TRBJ1-1; possibly TRBD1 for D (5 bases). Germline assignment: CDR1 SGHAT and CDR2 FQNNGV. This CDR3 has 15 residues. V was shortened by 0 bases and J by 2 bases, with 10 bases between the two germline ends. The chain's CDR3 is CASSLEGGGNTEAFF. The CDR3 DNA is TGTGCCAGCAGCTTAGAGGGGGGAGGAAACACTGAAGCTTTCTTT.

The chain links TRBV4-2 to TRBJ1-4; D is uncertain. The CDR3 contains 15 residues. In germline, CDR1 is LGHNA, CDR2 YNFKEQ. Deletions cut 4 bases from V and 0 bases from J, with 9 bases between. CDR3 sequence (DNA): TGTGCCAGCAGCCCCCGGGGTGCAACTAATGAAAAACTGTTTTTT. Protein product: CASSPRGATNEKLFF.

The chain links TRBV19 to TRBJ2-6, with 7 bases identical to TRBD1. The germline V gene has CDR1 LNHDA and CDR2 SQIVND (reference sequence). With V trimmed by 6 bases and J by 2 bases, 7 bases remained unmatched. There are 16 residues in the CDR3. The CDR3 DNA sequence: TGTGCCAGTAGCCCCGGACAGGCAGCTGGGGCCAACGTCCTGACTTTC. It is translated as CASSPGQAAGANVLTF. Filled out from reference TRBV19 and TRBJ2-6, the complete variable domain reads DGGITQSPKYLFRKEGQNVTLSCEQNLNHDAMYWYRQDPGQGLRLIYYSQIVNDFQKGDIAEGYSVSREKKESFPLTVTSAQKNPTAFYLCASSPGQAAGANVLTFGAGSRLTVL.